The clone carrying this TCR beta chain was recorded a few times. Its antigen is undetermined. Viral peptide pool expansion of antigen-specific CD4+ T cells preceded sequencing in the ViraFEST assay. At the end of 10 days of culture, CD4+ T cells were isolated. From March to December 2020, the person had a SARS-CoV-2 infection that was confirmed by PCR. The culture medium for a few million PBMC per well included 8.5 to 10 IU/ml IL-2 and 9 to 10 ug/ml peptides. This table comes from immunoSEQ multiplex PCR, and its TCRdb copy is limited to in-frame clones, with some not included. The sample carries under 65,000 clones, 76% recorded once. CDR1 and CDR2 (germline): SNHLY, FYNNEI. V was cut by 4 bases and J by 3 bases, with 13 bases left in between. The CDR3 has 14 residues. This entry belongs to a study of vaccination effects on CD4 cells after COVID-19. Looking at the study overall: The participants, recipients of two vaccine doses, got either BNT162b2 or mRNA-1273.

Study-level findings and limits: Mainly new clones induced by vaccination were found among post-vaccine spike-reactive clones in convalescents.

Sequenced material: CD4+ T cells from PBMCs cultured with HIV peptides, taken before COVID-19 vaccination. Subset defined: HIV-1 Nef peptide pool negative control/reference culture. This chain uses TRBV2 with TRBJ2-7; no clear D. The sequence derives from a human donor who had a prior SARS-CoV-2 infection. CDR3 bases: TGTGCCAGCAGTGTCTTTGGGGTTGGCTACGAGCAGTACTTC. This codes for CASSVFGVGYEQYF.